This T cell receptor beta chain was sequenced for a study of regulatory T cells in long-lasting Graves disease. Broader study findings: Among the persistent patients, approximately 2,900 public clonotypes were shared, more than the roughly 970 shared among new patients.

Time point here: newly diagnosed GD, antithyroid drugs for less than 3 months. Scientists built the TCR library using RNA that was extracted from PBMCs. The CDR3 has 11 residues. V lost 11 bases and J 0 bases, leaving 6 bases between the germline ends. Germline CDR1 MDHEN, CDR2 SYDVKM. With iRepertoire HTBI primers and Arm-PCR of CDR3 regions, TCR beta libraries were built. One entry per CDR3 protein, called by TCRdb with MiXCR from the multiplex PCR reads. The table has 530,000 or so distinct CDR3 sequences, around 15% seen once. Many counts were recorded for this clonotype. Its antigen remains unidentified. This sample also appeared in a second study, on T cells in Graves' hyperthyroidism and ophthalmopathy. That paper states: In the analysis, a 13 V-J model separated ophthalmopathy from stable hyperthyroidism.

The chain couples TRBV28 to TRBJ2-3, with D perhaps matching TRBD1 or TRBD2 (5 bases each). The clonotype originates from a young man with Graves disease. The sample was peripheral blood mononuclear cells (PBMCs), taken at new diagnosis, from a patient treated with antithyroid drugs. DNA for the CDR3: TGTGCCGAGGGGAGCACAGATACGCAGTATTTT. Its translation is CAEGSTDTQYF.